What follows are 31 T cell receptor beta chains derived from one specimen sequenced in a study of blood T cell repertoires in COVID-19. Clones were read by immunoSEQ multiplex PCR, and TCRdb kept only the in-frame ones, dropping some. The sample contains roughly 250,000 clones, 80% to 85% of which appear only once. Input material: peripheral blood. Source of these receptors: a woman aged 60 to 75 with active or convalescent COVID-19.

The genes are TRBV6-6 and TRBJ1-1; 9 bases agree with TRBD1. Looked up from germline, CDR1 is MNHNY and CDR2 is SVGAGI (reference sequence). The CDR3 runs to 15 residues. V lost 6 bases, J lost 5 bases, and 10 bases stayed unmatched. The CDR3 loop reads CASSLNPGQGTEAFF. The CDR3 bases are TGTGCCAGCAGCCTCAACCCGGGACAGGGTACTGAAGCTTTCTTT.

The V gene is TRBV30, the J gene TRBJ1-1; 8 bases are a match to TRBD1. CDR1 and CDR2 from the germline V gene are GTSNPN and SVGIG (reference sequence). Trimming removed 0 bases from V and 4 bases from J; junction bases left unmatched: 10. CDR3 size: 16 residues. The CDR3 is CAWSVEGRGQVTEAFF. The CDR3 DNA follows: TGTGCCTGGAGTGTTGAGGGCAGGGGGCAAGTCACTGAAGCTTTCTTT.

This clone was seen only once. The rearrangement links TRBV11-2 to TRBJ2-5, with D maybe TRBD2 (8 bases). V was clipped by 5 bases and J by 5 bases, with 18 bases between them. CDR3 size: 15 residues. Germline V gene lookup returns CDR1 SGHAT and CDR2 FQNNGV. The CDR3 protein is CASSPTGGGLETQYF. The CDR3 DNA sequence: TGTGCCAGCAGCCCCACGGGAGGGGGCCTTGAGACCCAGTACTTC.

V is TRBV4-1 and J is TRBJ1-2; no clear D gene. V shed 0 bases and J shed 0 bases, with 5 bases lying between them. Germline values: CDR1 MGHRA, CDR2 YSYEKL. The CDR3 has 14 amino acids. The CDR3 is CASSQDQSNYGYTF. The CDR3 DNA reads TGCGCCAGCAGCCAAGACCAATCTAACTATGGCTACACCTTC.

The chain joins TRBV2 to TRBJ2-7; TRBD1 agrees at 10 bases. The CDR3 spans 15 residues. CDR1 SNHLY and CDR2 FYNNEI come from the germline V gene. Germline trimming cut 6 bases from V and 4 bases from J; bases unmatched to any gene: 9. The CDR3 protein is CASRERQGARYEQYF. CDR3 in DNA: TGTGCCAGCAGGGAGAGACAGGGGGCGCGGTACGAGCAGTACTTC.

This chain joins TRBV27 and TRBJ1-5; D is perhaps TRBD1 (5 bases). Looked up from germline, CDR1 is MNHEY and CDR2 is SMNVEV (reference sequence). There are 13 residues in the CDR3. Trimming removed 5 bases from V and 9 bases from J, with 14 bases in between. The CDR3: CASSPDRGRPQHF. The CDR3 nucleotides read TGTGCCAGCAGTCCCGACCGGGGGAGGCCCCAGCATTTT.

In its sample, this clone was seen once. This chain connects TRBV9 to TRBJ1-6; D call uncertain. There are 16 residues in the CDR3. Per the germline V gene, CDR1 is SGDLS and CDR2 is YYNGEE. Trimming pared 3 bases from V and 12 bases from J, leaving 22 bases between. CDR3 nucleotides: TGTGCCAGCAGCGCCAACTTTAGTTCCGGACTTCAACCCCTCCACTTT. It codes for CASSANFSSGLQPLHF.

This clone was recorded a few times. This chain uses TRBV30 with TRBJ1-5; no clear D gene. The ends were cut back, 2 bases at V and 4 bases at J, with 9 bases in the middle. This CDR3 is built from 13 residues. Looked up from germline, CDR1 is GTSNPN and CDR2 is SVGIG (reference sequence). CDR3 amino acids: CAWSWRENQPQHF. The CDR3 DNA is TGTGCCTGGAGTTGGCGGGAAAATCAGCCCCAGCATTTT.

This clone was observed once. J is TRBJ1-4 and V is TRBV27, with D tentatively TRBD1 (5 bases). This CDR3 contains 14 residues. The ends were cut back, 2 bases at V and 7 bases at J, with 11 bases in the middle. Germline V gene sequence: CDR1 MNHEY, CDR2 SMNVEV (reference sequence). The CDR3 DNA is TGTGCCAGCAGTTTAAGCAGGGTGGTTGAAAAACTGTTTTTT. Protein sequence: CASSLSRVVEKLFF.

The chain is built from TRBV27 and TRBJ1-1; TRBD1 is a possible D gene (5 bases). Germline lookup yields CDR1 MNHEY and CDR2 SMNVEV (reference sequence). The CDR3 loop spans 13 amino acids. V lost 5 bases to trimming and J lost 2 bases, with 9 bases between them. The CDR3 is CASSAGLNTEAFF. The CDR3 coding sequence is TGTGCCAGCAGTGCGGGACTAAACACTGAAGCTTTCTTT.

This clone showed up just a few times. The J gene is TRBJ2-1, the V gene TRBV4-2; the D gene is possibly TRBD2 (5 bases). The CDR3 loop spans 17 amino acids. The germline gives CDR1 LGHNA, CDR2 YNFKEQ. V lost 4 bases to trimming and J lost 3 bases, with 19 bases between them. The CDR3, as DNA: TGTGCCAGCAGCCTCAACTCACATAGCGCACGCTACAATGAGCAGTTCTTC. Translating it yields CASSLNSHSARYNEQFF.

The chain joins TRBV4-2 to TRBJ2-1, with TRBD2 identical over 10 bases. The CDR3 has 15 residues. V gave up 6 bases and J gave up 6 bases; unmatched junction bases: 8. Germline V CDR1 and CDR2: LGHNA, YNFKEQ. The CDR3 nucleotides read TGTGCCAGCAGATTAGTAGCGGGGGGCCTCAATGAGCAGTTCTTC. As protein: CASRLVAGGLNEQFF.

J is TRBJ1-1 and V is TRBV3-1 (or the pseudogene TRBV3-2); 9 positions match TRBD1. The CDR3 runs 15 residues. The V gene end was trimmed by 4 bases and the J gene end by 6 bases; junction bases not matched to a gene: 9. Germline lookup yields CDR1 LGHDT and CDR2 YNNKEL (reference sequence). The CDR3 coding sequence is TGTGCCAGCAGCCTCCCATTGGACAGGGGCTCTGAAGCTTTCTTT. Protein product: CASSLPLDRGSEAFF.

The chain recombines TRBV4-1 with TRBJ2-2, with a possible D match to TRBD1 (6 bases). Germline V gene data show CDR1 as MGHRA and CDR2 as YSYEKL. The CDR3 is 14 residues long. The germline V and J ends were trimmed by 4 bases and 4 bases, with 10 bases remaining between them. The DNA for the CDR3 is TGCGCCAGCAGCCTCGTCAGGGGCACCGGGGAGCTGTTTTTT. Amino acids: CASSLVRGTGELFF.

The chain joins TRBV19 to TRBJ1-3; D is undetermined. The CDR3 loop spans 11 amino acids. Germline-derived CDR1 and CDR2 are LNHDA and SQIVND (reference sequence). The V end lost 8 bases, the J end lost 4 bases, and 6 bases lay between the germline ends. Here the CDR3 DNA reads TGTGCCAGTTTTAGCGGAAACACCATATATTTT. Its translation: CASFSGNTIYF.

The rearrangement uses TRBV11-2 and TRBJ2-3; TRBD2 agrees at 12 bases. Germline V CDR1 and CDR2: SGHAT, FQNNGV. Trimming removed 3 bases from V and 2 bases from J; junction bases left unmatched: 3. The CDR3 runs 16 residues. CDR3 in DNA: TGTGCCAGCAGCTTTCTAGCGGGGGGGATCACAGATACGCAGTATTTT. This sequence encodes CASSFLAGGITDTQYF.

The chain has TRBV4-1 and TRBJ1-4, with no clear D. V was cut by 4 bases and J by 8 bases, with 20 bases left in between. CDR1 and CDR2 (germline): MGHRA, YSYEKL. This CDR3 is 16 amino acids long. The CDR3 coding sequence is TGCGCCAGCAGCCTGGTAGGCAGGTACACAAGGGAAAAACTGTTTTTT. Translation gives CASSLVGRYTREKLFF.

The V call is TRBV7-3, the J call TRBJ2-1, with 11 nucleotides matching TRBD2. In germline, CDR1 is SGHTA, CDR2 FQGTGA. V lost 2 bases to trimming and J lost 9 bases; unmatched junction nucleotides: 9. The CDR3 has 16 amino acids. CDR3 residues: CASSLQLAGAYIEQFF. The CDR3 bases are TGTGCCAGCAGCTTACAACTAGCGGGGGCCTATATTGAGCAGTTCTTC.

The V and J genes are TRBV4-1 and TRBJ1-4; 7 positions match TRBD1. The CDR3 length is 15 residues. J lost 7 bases, V lost 0 bases, and 5 bases had no gene match. The V gene's germline CDR1 is MGHRA and CDR2 YSYEKL. CDR3 protein: CASSQDFRGSEKLFF. The CDR3 DNA follows: TGCGCCAGCAGCCAAGATTTCAGGGGGAGTGAAAAACTGTTTTTT.

V gene TRBV6-2 or TRBV6-3 combines with J gene TRBJ2-6; maybe TRBD2 (6 bases). CDR3 length: 17 amino acids. Trimming pared 5 bases from V and 0 bases from J, leaving 14 bases between. Germline V gene sequence: CDR1 MNHEY, CDR2 SVGEGT. In DNA, the CDR3 is TGTGCCAGCAGTCTTACCGGGAGTAACTCTGGGGCCAACGTCCTGACTTTC. Translation gives CASSLTGSNSGANVLTF.

This chain connects TRBV4-3 to TRBJ2-1; the match to TRBD2 covers 10 bases. The J segment lost 2 bases and the V segment lost 4 bases, leaving 5 bases of the junction unmatched. The CDR3 consists of 16 residues. CDR1 is LGHNA, CDR2 YSLEER, per germline. CDR3 in DNA: TGCGCCAGCAGCCCCGCAAGCGGGGGGGCCTACAATGAGCAGTTCTTC. Translated: CASSPASGGAYNEQFF.

This chain joins TRBV6-4 and TRBJ1-4; perhaps TRBD1 as D (5 bases). Germline V gives CDR1 MRHNA, CDR2 SNTAGT. This CDR3 spans 15 amino acids. V was shortened by 0 bases and J by 6 bases, with 11 bases between the two germline ends. CDR3 protein: CASSDSGDSYEKLFF. In nucleotides, the CDR3 is TGTGCCAGCAGTGACTCAGGTGACAGCTATGAAAAACTGTTTTTT.

J is TRBJ1-3 and V is TRBV7-9; no clear D. V lost 3 bases and J 1 base, leaving 10 bases between the germline ends. This CDR3 region has 15 residues. Germline V gene sequence: CDR1 SEHNR, CDR2 FQNEAQ (reference sequence). The CDR3 coding sequence is TGTGCCAGCAGCTTGGTGTGGAGATCTGGAAACACCATATATTTT. Its translation is CASSLVWRSGNTIYF. The full variable domain, in which reference TRBV7-9 and TRBJ1-3 provide the parts outside the CDR3, is DTGVSQNPRHKITKRGQNVTFRCDPISEHNRLYWYRQTLGQGPEFLTYFQNEAQLEKSRLLSDRFSAERPKGSFSTLEIQRTEQGDSAMYLCASSLVWRSGNTIYFGEGSWLTVV.

The table lists this clone with a few counts. The rearrangement joins TRBV15 to TRBJ1-1; D is undetermined. The germline gives CDR1 LNHNV, CDR2 YYDKDF (reference sequence). This CDR3 comprises 16 residues. V dropped 3 bases and J dropped 4 bases, with 18 bases sitting between them. The CDR3 reads CATSSEGIGERTEAFF. The CDR3 nucleotides read TGTGCCACCAGCAGTGAAGGGATCGGGGAACGCACTGAAGCTTTCTTT.

The chain links TRBV5-1 to TRBJ1-2; 8 bases agree with TRBD1. The CDR3 has 15 residues. V trimming: 4 bases; J trimming: 2 bases; junction bases outside the gene matches: 7. The germline V gene encodes CDR1 SGHRS and CDR2 YFSETQ. CDR3 nucleotide sequence: TGCGCCAGCAGCCAGGGACAGGTAACAAACTATGGCTACACCTTC. This encodes CASSQGQVTNYGYTF.

This clone was counted a single time. This chain joins TRBV7-9 and TRBJ1-3; no clear D. V gave up 2 bases and J gave up 3 bases, with 5 bases separating them. In germline, CDR1 is SEHNR, CDR2 FQNEAQ (reference sequence). There are 13 residues in the CDR3. The CDR3 nucleotides are TGTGCCAGCAGCTTACTTCTTGGAAACACCATATATTTT. It specifies CASSLLLGNTIYF.

Of note for this clone: Additional DNA sequences in this sample encode the identical CDR3. J is TRBJ1-2 and V is TRBV20-1, with unresolved D. This CDR3 has 11 amino acids. CDR1 DFQATT and CDR2 SNEGSKA come from the germline V gene (reference sequence). The V and J ends lost 6 bases and 4 bases respectively, with 9 bases between them. The CDR3 region has the DNA TGCAGTGCCCGCCAGGTCTATGGCTACACCTTC. This gives the protein CSARQVYGYTF.

The rearrangement uses TRBV27 and TRBJ2-1, with D perhaps TRBD1 (5 bases). CDR3 length: 13 amino acids. Germline V CDR1 and CDR2: MNHEY, SMNVEV (reference sequence). Trimming stripped 3 bases from V and 6 bases from J, with 9 bases between. The CDR3 DNA reads TGTGCCAGCAGTTTTGCAGGGCCCAATGAGCAGTTCTTC. Protein sequence: CASSFAGPNEQFF.

The chain has TRBV7-2 and TRBJ2-1, with 9 bases fitting TRBD1. Trimming cost V 5 bases and J 3 bases; bases outside gene matches: 8. The germline V gene encodes CDR1 SGHTA and CDR2 FQGNSA. The CDR3 loop spans 16 amino acids. The CDR3 nucleotides read TGTGCCAGCAGCAGCCGGACAGGGGCTTACTACAATGAGCAGTTCTTC. The encoded protein is CASSSRTGAYYNEQFF.

This clone showed up just a few times. The V gene is TRBV27, the J gene TRBJ2-7, with 9 positions matching TRBD2. J gave up 2 bases and V 5 bases, and 7 bases lay outside the gene matches. Germline V CDR1 and CDR2: MNHEY, SMNVEV (reference sequence). CDR3 length: 15 amino acids. In DNA form, the CDR3 reads TGTGCCAGCAGTCCGACTAGCGGAAACCCCTACGAGCAGTACTTC. Translated: CASSPTSGNPYEQYF.

The chain recombines TRBV7-9 with TRBJ1-4; no clear D gene. The CDR3 is 19 residues long. Germline loops: CDR1 SEHNR, CDR2 FQNEAQ (reference sequence). V was shortened by 3 bases and J by 0 bases, with 20 bases between the two germline ends. CDR3 DNA: TGTGCCAGCAGCTTCGGTCGCGGCGGAAATAAGGCAACTAATGAAAAACTGTTTTTT. Its protein is CASSFGRGGNKATNEKLFF.